This T cell receptor beta chain was retrieved from a study of blood T cells in healthy people across ages. The second PCR ran about 6 to 11 cycles with a sample-barcoded 5' primer and J-beta primers. Unique molecular identifiers of 12 random nucleotides labeled each cDNA. Each CDR3 protein gets one entry after TCRdb re-called the 5' RACE reads with MiXCR. The data contain over a million distinct CDR3 sequences, 25% of them singletons. The length of the CDR3 is 13 residues. V dropped 5 bases and J dropped 1 base, with 12 bases sitting between them. Per germline, CDR1 DFQATT and CDR2 SNEGSKA (reference sequence). These same data were also listed under a study on T cells of mothers and their children.

Sequencing was done on a sample of blood. The chain couples TRBV20-1 to TRBJ2-7, with D possibly TRBD2 on 6 matching bases. This TCR came from a girl under 10 years old in good health. As DNA, the CDR3 is TGCAGTGCTTTGGCCGGGACTTCCTACGAGCAGTACTTC. It codes for CSALAGTSYEQYF.